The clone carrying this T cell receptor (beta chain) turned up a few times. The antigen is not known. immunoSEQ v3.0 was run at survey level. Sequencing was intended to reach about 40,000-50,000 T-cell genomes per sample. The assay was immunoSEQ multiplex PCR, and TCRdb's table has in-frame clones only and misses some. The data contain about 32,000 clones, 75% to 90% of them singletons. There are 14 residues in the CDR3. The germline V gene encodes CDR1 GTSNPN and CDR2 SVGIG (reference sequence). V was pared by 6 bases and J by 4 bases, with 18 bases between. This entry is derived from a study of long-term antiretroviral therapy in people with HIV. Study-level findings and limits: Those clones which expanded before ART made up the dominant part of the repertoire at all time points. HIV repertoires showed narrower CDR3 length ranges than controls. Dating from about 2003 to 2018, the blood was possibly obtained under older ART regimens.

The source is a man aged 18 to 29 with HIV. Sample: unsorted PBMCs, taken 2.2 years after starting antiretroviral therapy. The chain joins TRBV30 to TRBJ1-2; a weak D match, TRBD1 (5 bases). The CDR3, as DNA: TGTGCCTGTATTAGTCAGACAGCGTTCTATGGCTACACCTTC. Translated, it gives CACISQTAFYGYTF.